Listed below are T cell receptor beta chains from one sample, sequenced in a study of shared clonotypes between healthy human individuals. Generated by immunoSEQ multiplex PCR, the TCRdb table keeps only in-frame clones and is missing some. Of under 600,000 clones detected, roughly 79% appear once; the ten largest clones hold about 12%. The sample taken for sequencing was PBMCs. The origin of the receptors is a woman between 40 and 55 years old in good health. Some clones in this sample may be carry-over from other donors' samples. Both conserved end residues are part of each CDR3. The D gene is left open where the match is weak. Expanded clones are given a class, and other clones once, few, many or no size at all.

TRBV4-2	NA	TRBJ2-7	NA	CASSQEGRGDYEQYF	TGTGCCAGCAGCCAAGAAGGTAGGGGAGACTACGAGCAGTACTTC
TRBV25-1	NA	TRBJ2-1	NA	CASSEYVEGYNEQFF	TGTGCCAGCAGTGAATACGTTGAGGGTTACAATGAGCAGTTCTTC
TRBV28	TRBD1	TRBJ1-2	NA	CASSLSGTGGNYGYTF	TGTGCCAGCAGTTTGTCCGGGACAGGGGGCAACTATGGCTACACCTTC
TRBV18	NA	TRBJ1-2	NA	CASSPRSTEYGYTF	TGTGCCAGCTCACCAAGGAGCACGGAGTATGGCTACACCTTC
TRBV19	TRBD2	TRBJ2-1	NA	CASSPGLAGGLEQFF	TGTGCCAGTAGCCCCGGACTAGCGGGAGGACTTGAGCAGTTCTTC
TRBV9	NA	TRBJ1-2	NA	CASSVGRNGYTF	TGTGCCAGCAGCGTAGGACGAAATGGCTACACCTTC
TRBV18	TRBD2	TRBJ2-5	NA	CASSPTLAGQLTQETQYF	TGTGCCAGCTCACCAACCCTAGCGGGCCAATTAACACAAGAGACCCAGTACTTC
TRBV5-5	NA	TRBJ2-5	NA	CASSLTGETQYF	TGTGCCAGCAGCTTAACAGGGGAGACCCAGTACTTC
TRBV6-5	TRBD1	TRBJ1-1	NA	CASSYLPDRETEAFF	TGTGCCAGCAGTTATCTTCCGGACAGGGAGACTGAAGCTTTCTTT
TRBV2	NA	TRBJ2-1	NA	CASSRALAAYNEQFF	TGTGCCAGCAGTAGGGCTCTAGCAGCCTACAATGAGCAGTTCTTC
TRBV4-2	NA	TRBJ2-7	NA	CASSQDRASNEQYF	TGTGCCAGCAGCCAAGATAGGGCTAGCAACGAGCAGTACTTC
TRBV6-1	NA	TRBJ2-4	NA	CASIGRSLAKNIQYF	TGTGCCAGCATCGGACGGTCTCTAGCCAAAAACATTCAGTACTTC
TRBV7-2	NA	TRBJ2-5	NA	CASSLNLLVGETQYF	TGTGCCAGCAGCTTAAATCTTCTAGTTGGAGAGACCCAGTACTTC
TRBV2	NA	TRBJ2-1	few	CASSQQGGFYNEQFF	TGTGCCAGCAGTCAACAGGGCGGATTCTACAATGAGCAGTTCTTC
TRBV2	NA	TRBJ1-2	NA	CATMKTVNYGYTF	TGTGCCACCATGAAGACAGTTAACTATGGCTACACCTTC
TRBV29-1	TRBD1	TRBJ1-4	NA	CSVDGGTVEKLFF	TGCAGCGTTGACGGTGGGACAGTTGAAAAACTGTTTTTT
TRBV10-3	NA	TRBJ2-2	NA	CAILRTNTGELFF	TGTGCCATACTCAGGACGAACACCGGGGAGCTGTTTTTT
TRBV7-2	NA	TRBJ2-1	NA	CASRLALLGSNEQFF	TGTGCCAGCAGATTAGCACTCCTAGGGTCGAATGAGCAGTTCTTC
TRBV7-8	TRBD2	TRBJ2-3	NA	CASRIFASGTDTQYF	TGTGCCAGCAGAATCTTTGCTAGCGGAACAGATACGCAGTATTTT
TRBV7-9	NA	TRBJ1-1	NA	CASSLGPGEAFF	TGTGCCAGCAGCCTGGGGCCGGGTGAAGCTTTCTTT
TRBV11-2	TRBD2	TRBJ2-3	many	CASSLLRDYSTDTQYF	TGTGCCAGCAGCCTACTCCGGGACTACAGCACAGATACGCAGTATTTT
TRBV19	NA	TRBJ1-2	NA	CASSIAAAGYTF	TGTGCCAGTAGTATAGCCGCTGCTGGCTACACCTTC
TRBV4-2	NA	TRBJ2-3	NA	CASSQENRVLDTQYF	TGTGCCAGCAGCCAAGAGAACAGGGTTTTGGATACGCAGTATTTT
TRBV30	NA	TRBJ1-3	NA	CAWSVGGRGSGNTIYF	TGTGCCTGGAGTGTTGGAGGCAGGGGCTCTGGAAACACCATATATTTT
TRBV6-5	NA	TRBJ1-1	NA	CASSPRQSMNTEAFF	TGTGCCAGCAGTCCCCGACAAAGTATGAACACTGAAGCTTTCTTT
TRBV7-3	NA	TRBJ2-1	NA	CASSTGTYNEQFF	TGTGCCAGCAGCACCGGGACCTACAATGAGCAGTTCTTC
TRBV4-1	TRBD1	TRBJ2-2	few	CASSHPRDRGTPGSIPGRTLFF	TGCGCCAGCAGCCATCCAAGGGACAGAGGTACACCGGGGAGTATCCCAGGCCGGACGCTGTTTTTT
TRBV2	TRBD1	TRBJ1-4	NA	CASGEDRGYWEKLFF	TGTGCCAGCGGTGAGGACAGGGGTTATTGGGAAAAACTGTTTTTT
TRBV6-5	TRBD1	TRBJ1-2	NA	CASSLGRGFYGYTF	TGTGCCAGCAGTTTGGGCAGGGGGTTTTATGGCTACACCTTC
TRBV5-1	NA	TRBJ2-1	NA	CASSFQVAADNEQFF	TGCGCCAGCAGCTTCCAGGTAGCGGCCGACAATGAGCAGTTCTTC
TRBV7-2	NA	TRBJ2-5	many	CASKIGSSLQETQYF	TGTGCCAGTAAAATCGGGTCCTCACTCCAAGAGACCCAGTACTTC
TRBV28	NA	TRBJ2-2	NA	CASSLGQIGELFF	TGTGCCAGCAGTTTAGGACAAATCGGGGAGCTGTTTTTT
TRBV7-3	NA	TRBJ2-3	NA	CASSSGGSRWDTQYF	TGTGCCAGCAGCTCTGGGGGGAGCAGGTGGGATACGCAGTATTTT
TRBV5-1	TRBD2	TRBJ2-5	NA	CASSLGLAGMGETQYF	TGCGCCAGCAGCTTGGGACTAGCGGGTATGGGGGAGACCCAGTACTTC
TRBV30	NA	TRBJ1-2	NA	CAWSTGNYGYTF	TGTGCCTGGTCCACAGGGAACTATGGCTACACCTTC
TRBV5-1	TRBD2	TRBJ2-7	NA	CASSLGASGSYEQYF	TGCGCCAGCAGCTTGGGGGCAAGCGGGAGCTACGAGCAGTACTTC
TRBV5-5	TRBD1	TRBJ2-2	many	CASSFGQGAVTGELFF	TGTGCCAGCAGCTTTGGGCAGGGGGCAGTTACCGGGGAGCTGTTTTTT
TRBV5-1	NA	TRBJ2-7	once	CASSLRWDLSYEQYF	TGCGCCAGCAGCTTGAGATGGGACCTCTCCTACGAGCAGTACTTC
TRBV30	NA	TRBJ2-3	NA	CAWTDGTSTDTQYF	TGTGCCTGGACTGATGGGACTAGCACAGATACGCAGTATTTT
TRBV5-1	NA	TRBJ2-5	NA	CASSLGTQETQYF	TGCGCCAGCAGCTTGGGGACCCAAGAGACCCAGTACTTC
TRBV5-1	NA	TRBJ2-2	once	CASSLYASAGELFF	TGCGCCAGCAGCTTGTACGCTAGCGCCGGGGAGCTGTTTTTT
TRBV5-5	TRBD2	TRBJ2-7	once	CASSFSAGDYEQYF	TGTGCCAGCAGCTTTTCAGCGGGAGACTACGAGCAGTACTTC
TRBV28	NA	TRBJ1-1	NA	CASSLGRDTEAFF	TGTGCCAGCAGTTTGGGGAGGGACACTGAAGCTTTCTTT
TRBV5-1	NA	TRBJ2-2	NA	CASSLASRADTGELFF	TGCGCCAGCAGCTTGGCGTCCAGGGCCGACACCGGGGAGCTGTTTTTT
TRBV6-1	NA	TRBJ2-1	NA	CASSDARWGGFYNEQFF	TGTGCCAGCAGTGATGCCCGGTGGGGCGGGTTCTACAATGAGCAGTTCTTC
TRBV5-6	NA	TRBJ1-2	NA	CASSLDLSGYTF	TGTGCCAGCAGCTTGGATCTCAGCGGCTACACCTTC
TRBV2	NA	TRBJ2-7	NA	CASSYQLEQYF	TGTGCCAGCAGTTACCAATTAGAGCAGTACTTC
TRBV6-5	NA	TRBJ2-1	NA	CASRGSLGNEQFF	TGTGCCAGCAGGGGATCTCTGGGGAATGAGCAGTTCTTC
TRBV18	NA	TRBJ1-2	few	CASSPLETNYGYTF	TGTGCCAGCTCACCATTGGAGACCAACTATGGCTACACCTTC
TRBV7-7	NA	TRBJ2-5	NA	CASSLGGIPEIETQYF	TGTGCCAGCAGCTTAGGGGGAATCCCCGAGATTGAGACCCAGTACTTC
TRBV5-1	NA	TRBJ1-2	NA	CASSLGSEDYGYTF	TGCGCCAGCAGCTTGGGGTCCGAAGACTATGGCTACACCTTC
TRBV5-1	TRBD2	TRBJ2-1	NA	CASSSTSGLSYNEQFF	TGCGCCAGCAGCAGCACTAGCGGTCTCTCCTACAATGAGCAGTTCTTC
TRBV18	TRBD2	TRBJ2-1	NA	CASSPRGLALGYEQFF	TGTGCCAGCTCACCTCGGGGACTAGCTTTAGGTTATGAGCAGTTCTTC
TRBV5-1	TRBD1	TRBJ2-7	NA	CASSSRDRGRTYEQYF	TGCGCCAGCAGCTCCCGGGACAGGGGTCGAACCTACGAGCAGTACTTC
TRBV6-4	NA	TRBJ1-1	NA	CASSVTRDGEAFF	TGTGCCAGCAGTGTCACTCGGGACGGTGAAGCTTTCTTT
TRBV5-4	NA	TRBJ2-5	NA	CASSFQGSQETQYF	TGTGCCAGCAGCTTCCAGGGCAGCCAAGAGACCCAGTACTTC
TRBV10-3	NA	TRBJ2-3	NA	CAISEGSTDTQYF	TGTGCCATCAGTGAGGGCTCCACAGATACGCAGTATTTT
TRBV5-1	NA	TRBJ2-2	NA	CASSLVMNTGELFF	TGCGCCAGCAGCTTGGTTATGAACACCGGGGAGCTGTTTTTT
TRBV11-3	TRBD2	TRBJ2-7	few	CASSITSGSYEQYF	TGTGCCAGCAGCATCACTAGCGGCTCCTACGAGCAGTACTTC